The rows below give T cell receptor beta chains drawn from one sample of a study of T-cell reconstitution after alpha-beta-depleted transplantation in children. MiXCR, run by TCRdb on the PCR reads, gives a single entry per CDR3 protein. The profile shows some 200,000 distinct CDR3 sequences, 9.7% of them singletons. This specimen was PBMCs from the stem cell graft donor, taken from the stem cell graft. Source of these receptors: a human donor who donated a stem cell graft to a child with SCID. Both conserved end residues are part of each CDR3. Each record gives: J gene, D gene, V gene, clone size, CDR3 DNA, CDR3 protein. D genes are given only for firm matches. Size values are once, few and many counts, or a class for expanded clones, and some rows have none.

TRBJ1-6 | . | TRBV27 | many | TGTGCCAGCAGTCCCCGTGGGAATTCACCCCTCCACTTT | CASSPRGNSPLHF
TRBJ1-2 | . | TRBV28 | many | TGTGCCAGCAACCCGGGTTCGAACTATGGCTACACCTTC | CASNPGSNYGYTF
TRBJ1-2 | . | TRBV12-3/TRBV12-4 | . | TGTGCCAACAGTTTACACACAGGCCCAAACTATGGCTACACCTTC | CANSLHTGPNYGYTF
TRBJ1-1 | . | TRBV5-1 | many | TGCGCCAGCAGCTCTGTGGGTCCGGGTACTGAAGCTTTCTTT | CASSSVGPGTEAFF
TRBJ2-1 | TRBD1 | TRBV28 | few | TGTGCCAGCAGTTTAGTGGGACAGTCCAATGAGCAGTTCTTC | CASSLVGQSNEQFF
TRBJ2-3 | TRBD2 | TRBV5-6 | many | TGTGCCAGCAGCTTAGAAGCGGGGCGGAGGACAGATACGCAGTATTTT | CASSLEAGRRTDTQYF
TRBJ2-1 | . | TRBV12-3/TRBV12-4 | many | TGTGCCAGCAGTTTAAAGGGATACAATGAGCAGTTCTTC | CASSLKGYNEQFF
TRBJ2-7 | . | TRBV28 | many | TGTGCCAGCAGTGGGAGTCCCTACGAGCAGTACTTC | CASSGSPYEQYF
TRBJ1-5 | . | TRBV10-3 | many | TGTGCCATCAGTGAGGGGAATAGCAATCAGCCCCAGCATTTT | CAISEGNSNQPQHF
TRBJ1-1 | TRBD1 | TRBV18 | . | TGTGCCAGCTCACCACGGACAGGGGAGACTGAAGCTTTCTTT | CASSPRTGETEAFF
TRBJ1-1 | . | TRBV18 | many | TGTGCCAGCTCACCGGGCCCAGGTGCTGAAGCTTTCTTT | CASSPGPGAEAFF
TRBJ2-3 | . | TRBV7-8 | many | TGTGCCAGCAGCCTCAGGACTAGCACAGATACGCAGTATTTT | CASSLRTSTDTQYF
TRBJ1-6 | . | TRBV27 | many | TGTGCCAGCAGCCCTTTTTCCCAGCCGGGTTCACCCCTCCACTTT | CASSPFSQPGSPLHF
TRBJ1-1 | . | TRBV2 | few | TGTGCCAGCAGTGAGGGGGCGGGTACTGAAGCTTTCTTT | CASSEGAGTEAFF
TRBJ1-2 | . | TRBV7-2 | . | TGTGCCAGCAGCTTAGCGCTAACAGGGAATGACAACTATGGCTACACCTTC | CASSLALTGNDNYGYTF
TRBJ1-1 | . | TRBV12-3/TRBV12-4 | many | TGTGCCAGCAGTTTAGAGGTTGCCCGGGGGGCCGGCACTGAAGCTTTCTTT | CASSLEVARGAGTEAFF
TRBJ2-3 | . | TRBV20-1 | many | TGCAGTGCAAATGTCCACACAGATACGCAGTATTTT | CSANVHTDTQYF
TRBJ1-6 | . | TRBV28 | many | TGTGCCAGCAGTTTGCAAGGACACCCTGATTCACCCCTCCACTTT | CASSLQGHPDSPLHF
TRBJ2-7 | . | TRBV12-3/TRBV12-4 | many | TGTGCCAGCAGTTTAGAAGGGTGGGGGAGCCTAACCTACGAGCAGTACTTC | CASSLEGWGSLTYEQYF
TRBJ2-1 | . | TRBV20-1 | many | TGCAGTGCTAGAGTCAATACGGACCGGAATGAGCAGTTCTTC | CSARVNTDRNEQFF
TRBJ2-1 | TRBD1 | TRBV20-1 | many | TGCAGTGCTAGAGTTGCAGGGGGCTCCTACAATGAGCAGTTCTTC | CSARVAGGSYNEQFF
TRBJ2-3 | . | TRBV6-1 | . | TGTGCCAGCAGTCGGGGCATAGTCCCGGGAGATACGCAGTATTTT | CASSRGIVPGDTQYF
TRBJ2-3 | TRBD2 | TRBV5-1 | many | TGCGCCAGCAGCCCTGGGACTAGCGCTGGAGATACGCAGTATTTT | CASSPGTSAGDTQYF
TRBJ2-5 | . | TRBV20-1 | many | TGCAGTGCCTGGGTGCTTGAGACCCAGTACTTC | CSAWVLETQYF
TRBJ2-1 | . | TRBV12-3/TRBV12-4 | . | TGTGCCAGCAGTCGTCAGGGGGGGGGGCCTGATGAGCAGTTCTTC | CASSRQGGGPDEQFF